Below, 29 T cell receptor beta chains from the same sample are listed, as sequenced in a study of shared clonotypes between healthy human individuals. Assay: immunoSEQ multiplex PCR; the TCRdb copy retains only in-frame clones and omits some. The table shows some 500,000 clones, with about 96% occurring only once. The sample taken for sequencing was naive CD4+ T cells sorted from blood. The subset is: CD45RA+ positively selected. Every receptor here comes from a young woman in good health.

The chain employs TRBV7-4 and TRBJ2-6; no definite D call. V was clipped by 5 bases and J by 5 bases, with 22 bases between them. This CDR3 spans 18 amino acids. In germline, CDR1 is SGHVT, CDR2 SQSDAQ. The CDR3 here is CASSITRSSQSRANVLTF. Here the CDR3 DNA reads TGTGCCAGCAGCATTACTCGCAGCTCACAAAGTCGGGCCAACGTCCTGACTTTC.

V is TRBV28 and J is TRBJ2-3; D possibly corresponds to TRBD2 (6 bases). Germline-derived CDR1 and CDR2 are MDHEN and SYDVKM. V was cut by 6 bases and J by 4 bases, with 8 bases left in between. The CDR3 has 12 amino acids. Here the CDR3 DNA reads TGTGCCAGCAGGTTAGCGGCAGATACGCAGTATTTT. Protein: CASRLAADTQYF.

This chain connects TRBV30 to TRBJ2-3; possible D gene TRBD2, 5 bases. Trimming removed 2 bases at V and 2 bases at J, with 11 bases between. The germline CDR1 and CDR2 sequences are GTSNPN and SVGIG (reference sequence). CDR3 length: 14 amino acids. The CDR3 protein is CAWSLASTTDTQYF. In DNA, the CDR3 is TGTGCCTGGAGTCTTGCTAGCACCACAGATACGCAGTATTTT.

The chain recombines TRBV11-2 with TRBJ2-3; possible D gene TRBD2, 6 bases. The CDR3 spans 17 residues. Trimming pared 3 bases from V and 3 bases from J, leaving 19 bases between. Germline CDR1 SGHAT, CDR2 FQNNGV. The CDR3 region is CASSFSIMTGATDTQYF. Written as DNA, the CDR3 is TGTGCCAGCAGCTTCTCAATCATGACGGGAGCAACAGATACGCAGTATTTT.

The chain has TRBV5-1 and TRBJ2-7; D is unclear. CDR1 is SGHRS, CDR2 YFSETQ, per germline. The CDR3 runs 13 residues. The V gene lost 2 bases and the J gene lost 4 bases, with 10 bases spanning the gap. The DNA for the CDR3 is TGCGCCAGCAGCTTTGATCAGGAGTACGAGCAGTACTTC. This sequence encodes CASSFDQEYEQYF.

The rearrangement uses TRBV5-1 and TRBJ2-7; TRBD1 matches 9 bases. Trimming took 4 bases from V and 6 from J; bases not matched to a gene: 5. The CDR3 consists of 13 residues. The germline gives CDR1 SGHRS, CDR2 YFSETQ. CDR3 protein: CASSAGTGSEQYF. The CDR3 coding sequence is TGCGCCAGCAGCGCCGGGACAGGGAGCGAGCAGTACTTC.

Worth noting for this clone: The identical CDR3 is also encoded by other nucleotide sequences in the sample. The chain links TRBV6-5 to TRBJ2-7; 11 bases fit TRBD2. The V gene end was trimmed by 6 bases and the J gene end by 2 bases; junction bases not matched to a gene: 6. The CDR3 runs to 15 residues. Germline values: CDR1 MNHEY, CDR2 SVGAGI. CDR3 in amino acids: CASRVAGGPPYEQYF. DNA for the CDR3: TGTGCCAGCAGGGTAGCGGGAGGGCCTCCCTACGAGCAGTACTTC.

The chain links TRBV9 to TRBJ2-6, with D perhaps TRBD1 (6 bases). Looked up from germline, CDR1 is SGDLS and CDR2 is YYNGEE. CDR3 size: 17 residues. V lost 4 bases and J lost 0, with 14 bases in between. The CDR3 coding sequence is TGTGCCAGCAGCCCGAGCAACAGGGACTCTGGGGCCAACGTCCTGACTTTC. Translated: CASSPSNRDSGANVLTF.

The chain carries TRBV2 and TRBJ2-3; D gene unclear. The CDR3 contains 14 residues. CDR1 and CDR2 from the germline V gene are SNHLY and FYNNEI. V gave up 7 bases and J gave up 4 bases, with 15 bases separating them. The CDR3 DNA reads TGTGCCAGCATATGGAAGGGTTCGGCAGATACGCAGTATTTT. Translated, it gives CASIWKGSADTQYF.

The chain links TRBV5-1 to TRBJ2-7; D possibly corresponds to TRBD1 (6 bases). Trimming took off 4 bases at V and 3 bases at J, with 11 bases between the two ends. The CDR3 consists of 13 residues. CDR1 is SGHRS, CDR2 YFSETQ, per germline. The CDR3 DNA is TGCGCCAGCAGCCCAGGGGCTGGCTACGAGCAGTACTTC. This sequence encodes CASSPGAGYEQYF.

The J gene is TRBJ1-3, the V gene TRBV4-1; perhaps TRBD1 as D (5 bases). This CDR3 region has 16 residues. The germline CDR1 and CDR2 sequences are MGHRA and YSYEKL. V was cut by 1 base and J by 4 bases, with 14 bases left in between. CDR3: CASSQGRGAFGNTIYF. The DNA of the CDR3 is TGCGCCAGCAGCCAAGGAAGGGGAGCATTCGGAAACACCATATATTTT.

The chain carries TRBV28 and TRBJ2-7; tentative D call: TRBD1 (6 bases). Germline V CDR1 and CDR2: MDHEN, SYDVKM. Trimming cost V 5 bases and J 0 bases, with 17 bases left between them. This CDR3 has 16 residues. The CDR3 nucleotides are TGTGCCAGCAGTCCCCCAACAGGGCCCTCCTCCTACGAGCAGTACTTC. Residues: CASSPPTGPSSYEQYF.

J is TRBJ2-7 and V is TRBV9, with D maybe TRBD2 (6 bases). Deletions cut 3 bases from V and 2 bases from J, with 12 bases between. The germline CDR1 and CDR2 sequences are SGDLS and YYNGEE. The CDR3 extends over 14 amino acids. CDR3 DNA: TGTGCCAGCAGCGGGGAGGAGTGGGCCTACGAGCAGTACTTC. It translates to CASSGEEWAYEQYF. Based on the CDR3 plus reference TRBV9 and TRBJ2-7, the full variable domain is DSGVTQTPKHLITATGQRVTLRCSPRSGDLSVYWYQQSLDQGLQFLIQYYNGEERAKGNILERFSAQQFPDLHSELNLSSLELGDSALYFCASSGEEWAYEQYFGPGTRLTVT.

This rearrangement joins TRBV19 to TRBJ2-7; D is unresolved. The CDR3 runs to 14 residues. Per germline, CDR1 LNHDA and CDR2 SQIVND (reference sequence). V lost 2 bases and J lost 0, with 8 bases in between. The CDR3 loop is CASSIKRNSYEQYF. CDR3 in DNA: TGTGCCAGTAGTATAAAGCGCAACTCCTACGAGCAGTACTTC.

The chain recombines TRBV4-1 with TRBJ2-1; D is perhaps TRBD2 (6 bases). The CDR3 contains 15 residues. Trimming left V 3 bases short and J 7 bases short, with 16 bases between. Looked up from germline, CDR1 is MGHRA and CDR2 is YSYEKL. CDR3 sequence: CASSQVREKRNEQFF. The CDR3 DNA reads as TGCGCCAGCAGCCAGGTTCGGGAGAAAAGGAATGAGCAGTTCTTC.

This chain uses TRBV6-6 with TRBJ1-3; no firm D call. Germline-derived CDR1 and CDR2 are MNHNY and SVGAGI (reference sequence). The V gene lost 6 bases and the J gene lost 0 bases, with 9 bases spanning the gap. The CDR3 totals 14 residues. The CDR3 protein is CASSGDYSGNTIYF. In DNA form, the CDR3 reads TGTGCCAGCAGCGGCGATTACTCTGGAAACACCATATATTTT.

This clone has a single count. The chain links TRBV5-1 to TRBJ2-5; 9 nucleotides align to TRBD1. Germline V gene sequence: CDR1 SGHRS, CDR2 YFSETQ. The CDR3 sequence is 15 residues long. Germline trimming cut 4 bases from V and 2 bases from J; bases unmatched to any gene: 6. CDR3 sequence reads: CASSLTGGKQETQYF. In DNA form, the CDR3 reads TGCGCCAGCAGCCTGACAGGGGGTAAACAAGAGACCCAGTACTTC.

The chain combines TRBV10-2 with TRBJ2-5, with TRBD2 identical over 10 bases. The CDR3 is 15 residues long. Trimming took 3 bases from V and 5 from J; bases not matched to a gene: 6. The germline gives CDR1 WSHSY, CDR2 SAAADI. The CDR3 spells CASSEQSGRGETQYF. CDR3 DNA sequence: TGCGCCAGCAGTGAACAGAGCGGGAGGGGTGAGACCCAGTACTTC.

V usage is TRBV19 and J usage is TRBJ1-4; 7 nucleotides align to TRBD1. Germline V CDR1 and CDR2: LNHDA, SQIVND (reference sequence). Trimming took 3 bases from V and 0 from J; bases not matched to a gene: 4. CDR3 size: 16 residues. The CDR3 DNA reads TGTGCCAGTAGTATGGCCACAGGGGCAACTAATGAAAAACTGTTTTTT. It specifies CASSMATGATNEKLFF.

This clone was found a few times. CDR3 in amino acids: CASSLGGDPTYEQYF. CDR3 nucleotides: TGTGCCAGCAGCTTAGGCGGCGATCCTACCTACGAGCAGTACTTC. The genes are TRBV11-3 and TRBJ2-7, with D hard to call. The V gene's germline CDR1 is SGHNT and CDR2 YENEEA. V lost 1 base and J 2 bases, leaving 12 bases between the germline ends. The CDR3 has 15 residues.

The CDR3: CASSPRELAASTGELFF. The DNA for the CDR3 is TGTGCCAGCTCACCAAGGGAATTAGCGGCAAGCACCGGGGAGCTGTTTTTT. The J gene is TRBJ2-2, the V gene TRBV18, with D maybe TRBD2 (6 bases). CDR3 length: 17 residues. Germline V gene data show CDR1 as KGHSH and CDR2 as LQKENI. V was shortened by 2 bases and J by 4 bases, with 17 bases between the two germline ends.

This chain connects TRBV14 to TRBJ2-7; 7 bases agree with TRBD2. CDR1 is SGHDN, CDR2 FVKESK, per germline. The length of the CDR3 is 14 residues. V lost 1 base and J lost 4; bases outside the gene matches: 4. The CDR3 bases are TGTGCCAGCAGCCAAGCGGGAGGACTATACGAGCAGTACTTC. Translation gives CASSQAGGLYEQYF.

The chain recombines TRBV7-8 with TRBJ1-1; TRBD1 matches at 8 bases. There are 13 residues in the CDR3. J gave up 3 bases and V 4 bases, and 1 base lay outside the gene matches. CDR1 is SGHVS and CDR2 is FQNEAQ in the germline V gene. CDR3 coding DNA: TGTGCCAGCAGCTCACAGGGGGACACTGAAGCTTTCTTT. It translates to CASSSQGDTEAFF.

This CDR3 reads CASKDRVKQYF. The CDR3 nucleotides read TGTGCCAGTAAGGACAGGGTAAAGCAGTACTTC. This rearrangement joins TRBV19 to TRBJ2-7; 8 bases line up with TRBD1. Losses at the gene ends were 7 bases for V and 8 bases for J; bases not matched to a gene: 4. CDR3 length: 11 residues. Germline V CDR1 and CDR2: LNHDA, SQIVND (reference sequence).

The rearrangement uses TRBV5-1 and TRBJ1-1; D unclear. Germline CDR1 SGHRS, CDR2 YFSETQ. V was trimmed by 8 bases and J by 6 bases, leaving 14 bases between them. This CDR3 is built from 12 residues. The CDR3 DNA reads TGCGCCAGACACCTCCAGAGCCCTGAAGCTTTCTTT. The encoded protein is CARHLQSPEAFF.

The chain recombines TRBV18 with TRBJ2-2; D not certain. The germline V gene encodes CDR1 KGHSH and CDR2 LQKENI. This CDR3 region has 14 residues. V was trimmed by 0 bases and J by 7 bases, leaving 9 bases between them. The CDR3 nucleotides read TGTGCCAGCTCACCACCGGGGAAGGGCGGGGAGCTGTTTTTT. Translation gives CASSPPGKGGELFF.

This clone appeared a single time. The CDR3 sequence: CASSRDSSNYGYTF. CDR3 nucleotide sequence: TGTGCCAGCAGCAGGGACAGTTCTAACTATGGCTACACCTTC. The chain couples TRBV2 to TRBJ1-2; 7 positions agree with TRBD1. Germline V gene lookup returns CDR1 SNHLY and CDR2 FYNNEI. This CDR3 is 14 amino acids long. V shed 6 bases and J 0 bases; nucleotides not matched to a gene: 4. The variable domain in full, with the rest retrieved from reference TRBV2 and TRBJ1-2, is EPEVTQTPSHQVTQMGQEVILRCVPISNHLYFYWYRQILGQKVEFLVSFYNNEISEKSEIFDDQFSVERPDGSNFTLKIRSTKLEDSAMYFCASSRDSSNYGYTFGSGTRLTVV.

This sequence joins TRBV7-3 and TRBJ2-2; 13 positions agree with TRBD2. The CDR3 is 16 amino acids. Germline CDR1 SGHTA, CDR2 FQGTGA. J lost 2 bases, V lost 4 bases, and 1 base had no gene match. The DNA of the CDR3 is TGTGCCAGCAGCTCGGGACTAGCGGGAAACACCGGGGAGCTGTTTTTT. It specifies CASSSGLAGNTGELFF. Complete variable domain (other parts from reference TRBV7-3 and TRBJ2-2): GAGVSQTPSNKVTEKGKYVELRCDPISGHTALYWYRQSLGQGPEFLIYFQGTGAADDSGLPNDRFFAVRPEGSVSTLKIQRTERGDSAVYLCASSSGLAGNTGELFFGEGSRLTVL.

V usage is TRBV5-1 and J usage is TRBJ2-7, with 11 positions matching TRBD2. CDR1 and CDR2 from the germline V gene are SGHRS and YFSETQ. Trimming at V came to 4 bases and at J to 5 bases, leaving 11 bases not matched to a gene. CDR3 length equals 16 residues. The CDR3 DNA follows: TGCGCCAGCAGCGAGCAACTAGCGGGAGTGATGGACGAGCAGTACTTC. Its protein is CASSEQLAGVMDEQYF.